These T cell receptor beta chains were read from a single sample in a study of T cells in Graves' hyperthyroidism and ophthalmopathy. TCRdb reanalysed the multiplex PCR reads using MiXCR and keeps one entry per CDR3 protein. The data contain over 700,000 distinct CDR3 sequences, around a third of them seen just once; the ten biggest clones take up about a third. The sequencing input was blood. The origin of the receptors is a woman aged 35 to 49 with Graves' hyperthyroidism. Each CDR3 is given with its conserved first and last residue. The D gene is left open where the match is weak. Where a row states a size, it is once, few, many or the class of an expanded clone; other rows omit it.

j_call d_call clone_size v_call cdr3_nt cdr3_aa
TRBJ1-6 NA few TRBV4-3 TGCGCCAGCAGCTGGCAGGGAGAAGATTCACCCCTCCACTTT CASSWQGEDSPLHF
TRBJ2-5 NA NA TRBV6-5 TGTGCCAGCAGTTACTTAGGCGTCCAAGAGACCCAGTACTTC CASSYLGVQETQYF
TRBJ2-5 TRBD2 few TRBV9 TGTGCCAGCAGCCCCTGGACTAGCGGGGGCCAAGAGACCCAGTACTTC CASSPWTSGGQETQYF
TRBJ2-7 TRBD2 NA TRBV7-9 TGTGCCAGCTCACTAAACGGGGGGGGCGAGCAGTACTTC CASSLNGGGEQYF
TRBJ1-1 NA many TRBV7-9 TGTGCCAGCAGACTAGAAGGGACTGAAGCTTTCTTT CASRLEGTEAFF
TRBJ2-7 TRBD1 once TRBV9 TGTGCCAGTGACAGGGTTGAGCGAACCCAACTTTACGAGCAGTACTTC CASDRVERTQLYEQYF
TRBJ1-1 NA NA TRBV3-1 TGTGCCAGCAGCCGGACGTCGCTCACTGAAGCTTTCTTT CASSRTSLTEAFF
TRBJ1-2 TRBD1 once TRBV19 TGTGCCAGTGAACAGGGACAGCTCTATGGCTACACCTTC CASEQGQLYGYTF
TRBJ1-1 NA many TRBV10-3 TGTGCCATCAGTGGACGCCAGGGTGTGTACACTGAAGCTTTCTTT CAISGRQGVYTEAFF
TRBJ1-1 TRBD1 NA TRBV12-5 TGTGCTAGTGACAGGGGAGAGGGCACTGAAGCTTTCTTT CASDRGEGTEAFF
TRBJ1-2 TRBD1 many TRBV15 TGTGCCACCAGCAGAGCAAAGACAGGGAAAGGTGGCTACACCTTC CATSRAKTGKGGYTF
TRBJ2-2 NA many TRBV10-3 TGTGCCATCCCCACCGGGCTAGCGACTAACACCGGGGAGCTGTTTTTT CAIPTGLATNTGELFF
TRBJ2-7 NA NA TRBV6-4 TGTGCCAGCAGTGACAGGTGCGGCGAGCAGTACTTC CASSDRCGEQYF
TRBJ1-1 NA NA TRBV6-6 TGTGCCATCAGTGGGGGGGTGGGCAAACGTGAAGCTTTCTTT CAISGGVGKREAFF
TRBJ2-6 NA many TRBV19 TGTGCCAGTAGTATCTCTAATGGGGCCAACGTCCTGACTTTC CASSISNGANVLTF
TRBJ1-3 NA NA TRBV7-9 TGTGCCAGCAGCTTAGGTCCTGTAAGCTCTGGAAACACCATATATTTT CASSLGPVSSGNTIYF
TRBJ1-2 TRBD1 many TRBV15 TGTGCCACCAGCCTCACCGGGACAGGTCGCGCCGGCTACACCTTC CATSLTGTGRAGYTF
TRBJ1-2 TRBD1 NA TRBV12-3/TRBV12-4 TGTGCCGCCGGGACAGTTAACTATGGCTACACCTTC CAAGTVNYGYTF
TRBJ1-6 NA NA TRBV10-3 TGTGCCATCAGTGAGTCAGAGGGCAATAATTCACCCCTCCACTTT CAISESEGNNSPLHF
TRBJ1-1 NA many TRBV4-1 TGCGCCAGCAGCCAAGTCTCACGGGTGAACACTGAAGCTTTCTTT CASSQVSRVNTEAFF
TRBJ2-1 TRBD2 NA TRBV29-1 TGCAGCGTTGCTCGGCTAGCGGGAGAGTTTGAGCAGTTCTTC CSVARLAGEFEQFF
TRBJ2-5 NA NA TRBV11-2 TGTGCCAGCAGCCTGAATCAGGGGCAGACCCAGTACTTC CASSLNQGQTQYF
TRBJ1-3 NA NA TRBV7-2 TGTGCCAGCAGCCCCTACCTGAGCTCTGGAAACACCATATATTTT CASSPYLSSGNTIYF
TRBJ1-5 NA many TRBV7-2 TGTGCCAGCAGCTTATGGGGTCAGCCCCAGCATTTT CASSLWGQPQHF
TRBJ1-1 NA NA TRBV4-1 TGCGCCAGCAGCCAAGACGGGAGGAACACTGAAGCTTTCTTT CASSQDGRNTEAFF
TRBJ2-7 TRBD2 few TRBV7-2 TGTGCCAGCAGCTTTTTCGCTAAGCGGGAGTATCACTACGAGCAGTACTTC CASSFFAKREYHYEQYF
TRBJ1-1 NA few TRBV29-1 TGCAGCGTTGGAAGGCAGGGCGCTGAAGCTTTCTTT CSVGRQGAEAFF
TRBJ1-2 NA NA TRBV29-1 TGCAGCGTTGACGACGGGGCCGTCTATGGCTACACCTTC CSVDDGAVYGYTF
TRBJ1-5 NA many TRBV12-3/TRBV12-4 TGTGCCAGCAGTTTTCAGGTAGATCAGCCCCAGCATTTT CASSFQVDQPQHF
TRBJ1-5 NA few TRBV19 TGTGCCAGTAGTATAGTCGGGGACCGAGGGTCCGTATACTCGAGCAATCAGCCCCAGCATTTT CASSIVGDRGSVYSSNQPQHF
TRBJ1-3 TRBD1 many TRBV7-2 TGTGCCAGCAGCTTTCGGGACAGGGAAGGAAACACCATATATTTT CASSFRDREGNTIYF
TRBJ1-5 NA many TRBV12-3/TRBV12-4 TGTGCCAGCAGTGTGGGCTATGACAATCAGCCCCAGCATTTT CASSVGYDNQPQHF
TRBJ2-3 NA few TRBV2 TGTGCCAGCCGGATTAGCAATCAGCCCCAGTATTTT CASRISNQPQYF
TRBJ2-7 TRBD1 NA TRBV24-1 TGTGCCACCAGTGAACCCGGGACAGGGACTGCCGAGCAGTACTTC CATSEPGTGTAEQYF
TRBJ2-2 NA NA TRBV11-2 TGTGCCAGCAGCTTAAGCCTTGACACCTACACCGGGGAGCTGTTTTTT CASSLSLDTYTGELFF
TRBJ2-2 TRBD2 NA TRBV10-3 TGTGCTATCCCCGGGACTAGAAGGACCGGGGAGCTGTTTTTT CAIPGTRRTGELFF
TRBJ2-2 TRBD1 NA TRBV15 TGTGCCAGTAAGGGACAGGCGAACACCGGGGAGCTGTTTTTT CASKGQANTGELFF
TRBJ2-5 TRBD2 NA TRBV7-2 TGTGCCAGCAGCTCCCAAGCGGGGGGGGGCGAGACCCAGTACTTC CASSSQAGGGETQYF
TRBJ1-4 NA NA TRBV12-3/TRBV12-4 TGTGCCAGCAGGCCCGACAGTCGGGAAAAACTGTCTTTT CASRPDSREKLSF
TRBJ2-5 TRBD1 NA TRBV7-3 TGTGCCAGCAGCTTAGGGACAGGCGGTCGTGGGACCCAGTACTTC CASSLGTGGRGTQYF
TRBJ1-1 NA many TRBV5-6 TGTGCCAGCAGCTACGGATGGGACACTGAAGCTTTCTTT CASSYGWDTEAFF
TRBJ1-6 NA many TRBV20-1 TGCAGTGCACGGACCCTCGGATCACCCCTCCACTTT CSARTLGSPLHF
TRBJ2-7 NA NA TRBV2 TGTGCCAGCGTACTTTCGGGGGCGAACGAGCAGCACTTC CASVLSGANEQHF
TRBJ1-3 NA NA TRBV27 TGTGCCAGCAGTTTCTTTTACGGCTCTGGAAACACCATATATTTT CASSFFYGSGNTIYF
TRBJ1-4 NA NA TRBV4-1 TGCGCCAGCAGCCCGCACCCGGACCGTCTGTTTTTT CASSPHPDRLFF